This TCR beta chain originates from a study of blood T cell repertoires in COVID-19. Study as a whole: Acute and convalescent COVID-19 samples came from the United States, Italy and Spain. The cDNA or gDNA used as material had been derived from T cells, B-cell-depleted T cells, or PBMCs.

The assay was immunoSEQ multiplex PCR, and TCRdb's table has in-frame clones only and misses some. The data contain about 68,000 clones, under 95% of them singletons. The sequencing input was peripheral blood. This TCR was recovered from a woman aged 55-75 years with active COVID-19.

CDR3 loop: CASSLGYGPLSGYTF. As DNA, the CDR3 is TGTGCCAGCAGCTTAGGTTACGGTCCCTTGAGTGGCTACACCTTC. The chain links TRBV7-2 to TRBJ1-2; no firm D call. Germline V gene sequence: CDR1 SGHTA, CDR2 FQGNSA. The ends were cut back, 1 base at V and 7 bases at J, with 16 bases in the middle. The length of the CDR3 is 15 residues.